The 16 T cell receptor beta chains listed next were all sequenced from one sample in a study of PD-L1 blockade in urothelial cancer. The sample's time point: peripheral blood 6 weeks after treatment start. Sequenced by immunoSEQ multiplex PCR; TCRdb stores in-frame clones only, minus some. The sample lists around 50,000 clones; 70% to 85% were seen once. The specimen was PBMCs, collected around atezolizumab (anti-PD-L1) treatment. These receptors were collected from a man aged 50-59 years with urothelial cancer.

The CDR3 spells CASTDRVNTEAFF. The CDR3 DNA is TGTGCCAGCACTGACAGGGTGAACACTGAAGCTTTCTTT. The chain employs TRBV5-4 and TRBJ1-1; the match to TRBD1 covers 7 bases. V lost 6 bases and J lost 0; bases outside the gene matches: 2. The germline V gene has CDR1 SGHNT and CDR2 YYREEE (reference sequence). CDR3 length: 13 amino acids.

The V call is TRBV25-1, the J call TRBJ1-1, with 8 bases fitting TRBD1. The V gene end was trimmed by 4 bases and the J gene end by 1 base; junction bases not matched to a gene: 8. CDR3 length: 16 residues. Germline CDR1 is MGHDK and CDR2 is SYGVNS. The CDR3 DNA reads TGTGCCAGCAGTGTGTCGCAGGGGGCGTGGAACACTGAAGCTTTCTTT. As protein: CASSVSQGAWNTEAFF.

CDR3 sequence: CASSLEGTSGTGELFF. CDR3 nucleotide sequence: TGTGCCAGCAGCTTAGAAGGGACTAGCGGCACCGGGGAGCTGTTTTTT. The V and J genes are TRBV7-2 and TRBJ2-2; 11 nucleotides align to TRBD2. The germline V gene has CDR1 SGHTA and CDR2 FQGNSA. The CDR3 has 16 residues. Trimming at V came to 1 base and at J to 4 bases, leaving 2 bases not matched to a gene.

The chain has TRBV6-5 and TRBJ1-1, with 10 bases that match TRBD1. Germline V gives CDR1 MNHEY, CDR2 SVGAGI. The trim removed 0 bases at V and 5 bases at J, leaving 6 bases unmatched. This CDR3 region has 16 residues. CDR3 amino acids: CASSYSGQGFYTEAFF. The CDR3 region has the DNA TGTGCCAGCAGTTACTCGGGACAGGGGTTTTATACTGAAGCTTTCTTT.

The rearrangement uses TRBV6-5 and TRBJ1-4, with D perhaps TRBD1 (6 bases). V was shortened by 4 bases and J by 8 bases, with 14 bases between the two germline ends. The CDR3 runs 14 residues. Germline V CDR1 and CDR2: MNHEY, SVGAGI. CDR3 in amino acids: CASSSGTPREKLFF. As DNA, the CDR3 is TGTGCCAGCAGTTCCGGGACACCCCGAGAAAAACTGTTTTTT.

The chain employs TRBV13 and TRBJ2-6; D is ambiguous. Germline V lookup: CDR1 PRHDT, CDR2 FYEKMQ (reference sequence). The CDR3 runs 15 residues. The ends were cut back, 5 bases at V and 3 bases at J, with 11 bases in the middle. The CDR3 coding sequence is TGTGCCAGCAGCCCTGCAGGTAGTGGGGCCAACGTCCTGACTTTC. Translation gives CASSPAGSGANVLTF.

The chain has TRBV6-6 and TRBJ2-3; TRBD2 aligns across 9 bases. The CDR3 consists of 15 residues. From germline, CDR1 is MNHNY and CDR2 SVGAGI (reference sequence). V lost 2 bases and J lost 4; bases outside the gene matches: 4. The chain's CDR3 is CASSYGSGGADTQYF. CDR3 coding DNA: TGTGCCAGCAGTTACGGTAGCGGGGGAGCAGATACGCAGTATTTT.

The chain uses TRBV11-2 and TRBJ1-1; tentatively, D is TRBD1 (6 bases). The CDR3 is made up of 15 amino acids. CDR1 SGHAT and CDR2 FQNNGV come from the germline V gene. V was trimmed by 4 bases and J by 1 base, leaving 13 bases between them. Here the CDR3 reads CASSSTDRKNTEAFF. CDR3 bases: TGTGCCAGCAGCTCAACAGACAGGAAGAACACTGAAGCTTTCTTT.

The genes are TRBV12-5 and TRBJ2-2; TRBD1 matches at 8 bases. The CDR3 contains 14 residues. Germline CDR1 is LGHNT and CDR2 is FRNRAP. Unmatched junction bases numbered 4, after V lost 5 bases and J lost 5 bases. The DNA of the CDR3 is TGTGCTAGTGGTACTTACAGGGGGACCGGGGAGCTGTTTTTT. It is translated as CASGTYRGTGELFF. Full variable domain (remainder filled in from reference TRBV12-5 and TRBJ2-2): DARVTQTPRHKVTEMGQEVTMRCQPILGHNTVFWYRQTMMQGLELLAYFRNRAPLDDSGMPKDRFSAEMPDATLATLKIQPSEPRDSAVYFCASGTYRGTGELFFGEGSRLTVL.

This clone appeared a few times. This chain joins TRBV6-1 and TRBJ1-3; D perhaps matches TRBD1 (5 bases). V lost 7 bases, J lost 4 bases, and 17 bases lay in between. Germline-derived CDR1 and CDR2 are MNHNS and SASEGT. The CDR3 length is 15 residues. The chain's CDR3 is CASIRLLNRGNTIYF. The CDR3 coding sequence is TGTGCCAGCATCCGCCTTTTGAACAGGGGAAACACCATATATTTT.

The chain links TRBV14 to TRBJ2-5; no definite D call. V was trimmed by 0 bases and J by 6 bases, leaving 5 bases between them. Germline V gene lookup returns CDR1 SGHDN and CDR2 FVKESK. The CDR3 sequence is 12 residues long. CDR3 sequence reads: CASSQDYQTQYF. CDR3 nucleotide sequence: TGTGCCAGCAGCCAAGATTATCAGACCCAGTACTTC.

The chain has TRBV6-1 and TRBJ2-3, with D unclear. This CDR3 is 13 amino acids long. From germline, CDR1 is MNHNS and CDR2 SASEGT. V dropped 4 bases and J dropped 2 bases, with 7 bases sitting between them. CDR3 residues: CASSAPYTDTQYF. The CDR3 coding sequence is TGTGCCAGCAGTGCCCCCTACACAGATACGCAGTATTTT.

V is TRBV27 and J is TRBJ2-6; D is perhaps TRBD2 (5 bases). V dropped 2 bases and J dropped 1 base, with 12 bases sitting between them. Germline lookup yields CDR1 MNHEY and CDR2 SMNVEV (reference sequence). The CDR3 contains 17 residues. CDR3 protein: CASSLRATGSGANVLTF. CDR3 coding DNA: TGTGCCAGCAGTTTACGCGCGACGGGATCTGGGGCCAACGTCCTGACTTTC.

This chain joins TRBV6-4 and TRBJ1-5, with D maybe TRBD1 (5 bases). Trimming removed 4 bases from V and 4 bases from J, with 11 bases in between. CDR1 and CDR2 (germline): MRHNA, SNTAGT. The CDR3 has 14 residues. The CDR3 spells CASSAGGRNQPQHF. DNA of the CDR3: TGTGCCAGCAGTGCCGGGGGGAGAAATCAGCCCCAGCATTTT.

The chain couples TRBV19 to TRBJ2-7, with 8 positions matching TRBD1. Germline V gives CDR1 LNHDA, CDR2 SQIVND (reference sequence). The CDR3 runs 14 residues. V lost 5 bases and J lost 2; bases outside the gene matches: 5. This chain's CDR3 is CASSPQGAAYEQYF. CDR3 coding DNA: TGTGCCAGTAGTCCCCAGGGGGCGGCCTACGAGCAGTACTTC.

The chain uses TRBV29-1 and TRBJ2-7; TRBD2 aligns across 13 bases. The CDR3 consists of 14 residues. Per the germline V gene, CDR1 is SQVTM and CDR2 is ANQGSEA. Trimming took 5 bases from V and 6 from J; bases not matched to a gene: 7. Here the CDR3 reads CSVKGTSGISEQYF. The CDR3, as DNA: TGCAGCGTTAAAGGGACTAGCGGGATCTCCGAGCAGTACTTC.